What follows are 25 T cell receptor beta chains derived from one specimen sequenced in a study of T cells after yellow fever vaccination. TCRdb called the 5' RACE reads again in MiXCR, with one record for every CDR3 protein. The repertoire holds 140,000 to 150,000 distinct CDR3 sequences, with 6.6% as singletons. The input for sequencing was CD4+ T cells sorted from PBMCs, taken 10 days after the yellow fever booster vaccination. These TCRs come from a man younger than 45 who received the YFV17D yellow fever vaccine.

This clonotype occurred many times. The genes are TRBV5-1 and TRBJ2-3; a weak D match, TRBD2 (6 bases). Germline lookup yields CDR1 SGHRS and CDR2 YFSETQ. V was cut by 3 bases and J by 1 base, with 15 bases left in between. There are 16 residues in the CDR3. The CDR3 bases are TGCGCCAGCAGCTCCCCCGGGGGAGTACGCACAGATACGCAGTATTTT. This translates into CASSSPGGVRTDTQYF.

This clonotype has at least ten counts. V and J are TRBV5-1 and TRBJ1-2; no clear D gene. Looked up from germline, CDR1 is SGHRS and CDR2 is YFSETQ. V gave up 4 bases and J gave up 4 bases, with 11 bases separating them. The CDR3 loop spans 13 amino acids. CDR3 DNA sequence: TGCGCCAGCAGCGTGGACGTTCTCTATGGCTACACCTTC. This translates into CASSVDVLYGYTF.

This clonotype was seen many times. The gene calls are TRBV5-1 and TRBJ2-1; 8 bases line up with TRBD2. Germline trimming cut 3 bases from V and 0 bases from J; bases unmatched to any gene: 5. This CDR3 is built from 16 residues. Germline V CDR1 and CDR2: SGHRS, YFSETQ. CDR3 bases: TGCGCCAGCAGCTCCCGGACTAGCTTCTCCTACAATGAGCAGTTCTTC. Its translation: CASSSRTSFSYNEQFF. Drawing the rest from reference TRBV5-1 and TRBJ2-1, the complete variable domain is KAGVTQTPRYLIKTRGQQVTLSCSPISGHRSVSWYQQTPGQGLQFLFEYFSETQRNKGNFPGRFSGRQFSNSRSEMNVSTLELGDSALYLCASSSRTSFSYNEQFFGPGTRLTVL.

On this clonotype itself: Germline is not matched at one junction end, which may reflect a read error. The chain combines TRBV11-2 with TRBJ2-3, with D unresolved. This CDR3 has 19 residues. Germline CDR1 is SGHAT and CDR2 is FQNNGV. The CDR3 spells CSSSSSFEIDRQSTDTQYF. The CDR3, as DNA: TGTTCCAGCAGCTCATCATTTGAAATAGACCGACAAAGCACAGATACGCAGTATTTT.

This clonotype was counted ten times or more. The gene calls are TRBV5-1 and TRBJ2-2; D is perhaps TRBD2 (6 bases). The CDR3 length is 16 residues. CDR1 and CDR2 (germline): SGHRS, YFSETQ. V was trimmed by 4 bases and J by 3 bases, leaving 16 bases between them. In nucleotides, the CDR3 is TGCGCCAGCAGCCGGGCGTCAAGCGGGTACACCGGGGAGCTGTTTTTT. Protein sequence: CASSRASSGYTGELFF.

This clonotype was counted between two and nine times. Sequence at one end of the junction differs from germline and may be a read error. J is TRBJ1-6 and V is TRBV20-1; D not resolved. The CDR3 totals 10 residues. CDR1 is DFQATT and CDR2 is SNEGSKA in the germline V gene (reference sequence). The CDR3 is CSARATAYYF. CDR3 coding DNA: TGCAGTGCTAGAGCAACGGCTTACTACTTT.

This clonotype was seen at least ten times. The CDR3, as DNA: TGTGCCAGCAGTTACTCGAACAGGGGAAACATTCAGTACTTC. It codes for CASSYSNRGNIQYF. The chain carries TRBV6-2 or TRBV6-3 and TRBJ2-4; TRBD1 matches at 7 bases. Looked up from germline, CDR1 is MNHEY and CDR2 is SVGEGT. The CDR3 contains 14 residues. V was pared by 0 bases and J by 6 bases, with 2 bases of the junction left unmatched.

In its sample, this clonotype was seen many times. This sequence joins TRBV3-1 and TRBJ2-1; D call uncertain. V was cut by 4 bases and J by 5 bases, with 15 bases left in between. This CDR3 is built from 15 residues. Germline CDR1 is LGHDT and CDR2 is YNNKEL (reference sequence). The CDR3 coding sequence is TGTGCCAGCAGCCCGACTCTTAGCCCGGACAATGAGCAGTTCTTC. Encoded protein: CASSPTLSPDNEQFF.

Ten or more counts support this clonotype. V usage is TRBV7-8 and J usage is TRBJ2-7, with a tentative D call TRBD2 (5 bases). The CDR3 consists of 15 residues. V was cut by 1 base and J by 3 bases, with 13 bases left in between. Germline V gene lookup returns CDR1 SGHVS and CDR2 FQNEAQ. CDR3 coding DNA: TGTGCCAGCAGCTTAGAGAGGGCGTCGGGCTACGAGCAGTACTTC. This translates into CASSLERASGYEQYF.

The table lists this clonotype with many counts. The chain links TRBV20-1 to TRBJ2-3; D is unclear. This CDR3 contains 14 residues. Trimming cost V 3 bases and J 6 bases, with 16 bases left between them. CDR1 is DFQATT and CDR2 is SNEGSKA in the germline V gene (reference sequence). For the CDR3, the DNA is TGCAGTGCTAGGGTGATGGGGTCCTTCGATACGCAGTATTTT. Translating gives CSARVMGSFDTQYF.

V is TRBV12-3 or TRBV12-4 and J is TRBJ2-3; 7 nucleotides match TRBD2. This CDR3 spans 13 amino acids. V shed 6 bases and J 3 bases; nucleotides not matched to a gene: 3. CDR3 sequence: CASRRGKTDTQYF. CDR3 nucleotides: TGTGCCAGCAGGCGGGGGAAGACAGATACGCAGTATTTT.

V usage is TRBV12-3 or TRBV12-4 and J usage is TRBJ1-3, with 8 bases aligning to TRBD1. Trimming at V came to 7 bases and at J to 4 bases, leaving 6 bases not matched to a gene. This CDR3 has 14 residues. Here the CDR3 reads CASILGQVGNTIYF. CDR3 in DNA: TGTGCCAGCATCCTGGGACAGGTGGGAAACACCATATATTTT.

This clonotype was found many times. The chain couples TRBV21-1 to TRBJ2-7; the table's D call TRBD2 went unverified against the DNA. TRBV21-1 is noted as a pseudogene. CDR3 length: 17 amino acids. The CDR3 sequence is CASSKKLAGNSSYEQYF. The CDR3 nucleotides are TGTGCCAGCAGCAAAAAACTAGCGGGCAACAGCTCCTACGAGCAGTACTTC.

At least ten counts were recorded for this clonotype. The CDR3 loop reads CASSLAGTKNTGELFF. DNA of the CDR3: TGTGCCAGCAGCTTGGCCGGTACAAAAAACACCGGGGAGCTGTTTTTT. This chain links TRBV5-6 with TRBJ2-2; no definite D call. V was pared by 0 bases and J by 2 bases, with 11 bases between. The CDR3 has 16 amino acids. The germline V gene has CDR1 SGHDT and CDR2 YYEEEE.

There are many counts of this clonotype. The rearrangement joins TRBV3-2 to TRBJ2-3; the table's D gene call, TRBD2, was not cross checked with the DNA. TRBV3-2 is deemed a pseudogene. The CDR3 runs 16 residues. This CDR3 reads CASSASKLAGTDTQYF. The CDR3 DNA reads as TGTGCCAGCAGCGCGTCCAAGCTAGCGGGAACAGATACGCAGTATTTT.

This clonotype came up a few times. The chain recombines TRBV4-3 with TRBJ2-3, with D hard to call. Germline V gene lookup returns CDR1 LGHNA and CDR2 YSLEER. Trimming took 0 bases from V and 8 from J, leaving 9 bases between them. CDR3 length equals 13 residues. CDR3 amino acids: CASSQDSSRTQYF. In DNA form, the CDR3 reads TGCGCCAGCAGCCAAGACTCCTCCCGTACGCAGTATTTT.

This clonotype was recorded at least ten times. This chain links TRBV5-1 with TRBJ2-7, with 7 bases matching TRBD2. J lost 2 bases, V lost 0 bases, and 2 bases had no gene match. The CDR3 sequence is 14 residues long. Germline CDR1 reads SGHRS; CDR2 reads YFSETQ. This CDR3 reads CASSLEAGPYEQYF. CDR3 bases: TGCGCCAGCAGCTTGGAAGCGGGGCCCTACGAGCAGTACTTC.

CDR3 sequence: CASSLVGGGSSYEQYF. As DNA, the CDR3 is TGTGCCAGCAGCTTAGTTGGGGGAGGGTCTTCCTACGAGCAGTACTTC. This chain uses TRBV7-2 with TRBJ2-7, with TRBD2 matching over 7 bases. The CDR3 contains 16 residues. Looked up from germline, CDR1 is SGHTA and CDR2 is FQGNSA. The junction had 7 bases not matched to a gene; V was cut back by 1 base and J by 1 base.

This clonotype has only a few counts. The J gene is TRBJ2-7, the V gene TRBV20-1, with D unclear. This CDR3 is 11 amino acids long. Germline CDR1 is DFQATT and CDR2 is SNEGSKA (reference sequence). Trimming stripped 6 bases from V and 0 bases from J, with 6 bases between. The CDR3 region is CSAAPSYEQYF. The CDR3, as DNA: TGCAGTGCCGCCCCCTCCTACGAGCAGTACTTC.

This clonotype was seen a few times. The chain links TRBV5-4 to TRBJ2-2, with TRBD2 matching 8 bases. The CDR3 sequence is 16 residues long. The junction had 5 bases not matched to a gene; V was cut back by 3 bases and J by 1 base. Germline CDR1 and CDR2: SGHNT and YYREEE (reference sequence). The chain's CDR3 is CASSSASGRNTGELFF. The CDR3 region has the DNA TGTGCCAGCAGCTCCGCCAGCGGGAGGAACACCGGGGAGCTGTTTTTT.

Ten or more counts support this clonotype. This sequence joins TRBV7-2 and TRBJ1-4; D is uncertain. Germline V lookup: CDR1 SGHTA, CDR2 FQGNSA. Trimming took 1 base from V and 7 from J, leaving 4 bases between them. The CDR3 consists of 12 residues. The DNA of the CDR3 is TGTGCCAGCAGCTTAGGACCTGAAAAACTGTTTTTT. Its translation is CASSLGPEKLFF.

The gene calls are TRBV20-1 and TRBJ2-3, with D possibly being TRBD1 (5 bases). The V end was cut by 6 bases, the J end by 5 bases, with 9 bases between. The CDR3 has 11 residues. The germline V gene has CDR1 DFQATT and CDR2 SNEGSKA (reference sequence). The CDR3 is CSARAKDTQYF. CDR3 nucleotides: TGCAGTGCCAGGGCTAAAGATACGCAGTATTTT.

This clonotype appeared many times. The gene calls are TRBV28 and TRBJ2-1; 8 bases map to TRBD2. Germline V gene sequence: CDR1 MDHEN, CDR2 SYDVKM. This CDR3 contains 14 residues. V shed 6 bases, J shed 3 bases, and the junction held 4 bases outside the gene matches. For the CDR3, the DNA is TGTGCCAGCAGCCGGACTAGCAGCTACAATGAGCAGTTCTTC. It is translated as CASSRTSSYNEQFF.

This clonotype was seen more than once but under ten times. The V and J genes are TRBV3-1 and TRBJ2-7; the match to TRBD1 covers 7 bases. From germline, CDR1 is LGHDT and CDR2 YNNKEL (reference sequence). The CDR3 contains 17 residues. With 2 bases clipped from V and 0 bases from J, the junction kept 10 bases outside the gene matches. This CDR3 is CASSQQNVRGFSYEQYF. CDR3 in DNA: TGTGCCAGCAGCCAACAAAATGTCAGGGGGTTCTCCTACGAGCAGTACTTC.

The chain combines TRBV11-2 with TRBJ2-7, with D tentatively TRBD2 (6 bases). Trimming took off 2 bases at V and 1 base at J, with 21 bases between the two ends. Germline assignment: CDR1 SGHAT and CDR2 FQNNGV. The CDR3 loop spans 18 amino acids. CDR3 sequence: CASSLRGDGTPSSYEQYF. CDR3 nucleotide sequence: TGTGCCAGCAGCTTACGGGGTGATGGGACTCCTAGTTCCTACGAGCAGTACTTC. Together with reference TRBV11-2 and TRBJ2-7, the CDR3 gives the full variable domain: EAGVAQSPRYKIIEKRQSVAFWCNPISGHATLYWYQQILGQGPKLLIQFQNNGVVDDSQLPKDRFSAERLKGVDSTLKIQPAKLEDSAVYLCASSLRGDGTPSSYEQYFGPGTRLTVT.